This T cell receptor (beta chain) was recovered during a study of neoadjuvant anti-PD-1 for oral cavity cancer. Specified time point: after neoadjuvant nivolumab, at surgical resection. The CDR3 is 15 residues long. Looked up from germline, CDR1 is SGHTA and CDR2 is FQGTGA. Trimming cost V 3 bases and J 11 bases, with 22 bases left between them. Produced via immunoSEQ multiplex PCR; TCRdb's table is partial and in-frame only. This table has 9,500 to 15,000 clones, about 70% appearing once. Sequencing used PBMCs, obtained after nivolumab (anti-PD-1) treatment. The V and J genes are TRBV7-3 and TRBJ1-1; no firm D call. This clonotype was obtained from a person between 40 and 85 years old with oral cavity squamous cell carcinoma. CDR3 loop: CASSLDGIGSMEAFF. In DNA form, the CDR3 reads TGTGCCAGCAGCTTGGATGGCATTGGCTCAATGGAGGCTTTCTTT. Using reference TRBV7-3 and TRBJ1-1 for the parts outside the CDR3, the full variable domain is GAGVSQTPSNKVTEKGKYVELRCDPISGHTALYWYRQSLGQGPEFLIYFQGTGAADDSGLPNDRFFAVRPEGSVSTLKIQRTERGDSAVYLCASSLDGIGSMEAFFGQGTRLTVV.